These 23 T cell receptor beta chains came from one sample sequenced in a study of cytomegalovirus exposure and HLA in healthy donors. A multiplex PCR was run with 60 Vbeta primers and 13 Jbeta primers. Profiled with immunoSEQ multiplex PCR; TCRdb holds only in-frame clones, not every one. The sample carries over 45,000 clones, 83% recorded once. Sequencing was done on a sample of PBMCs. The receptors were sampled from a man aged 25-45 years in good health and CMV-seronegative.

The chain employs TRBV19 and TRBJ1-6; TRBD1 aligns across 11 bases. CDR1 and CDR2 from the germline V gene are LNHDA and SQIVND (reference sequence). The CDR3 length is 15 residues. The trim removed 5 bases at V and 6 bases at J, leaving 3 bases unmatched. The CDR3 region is CASSPGQGANSPLHF. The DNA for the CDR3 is TGTGCCAGTAGTCCCGGACAGGGGGCTAATTCACCCCTCCACTTT.

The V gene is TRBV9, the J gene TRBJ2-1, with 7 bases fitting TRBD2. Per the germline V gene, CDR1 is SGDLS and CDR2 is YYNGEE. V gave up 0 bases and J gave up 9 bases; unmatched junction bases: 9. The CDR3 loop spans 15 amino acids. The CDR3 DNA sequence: TGTGCCAGCAGCGTAGAAACTAGCGCAGCTGGTGAGCAGTTCTTC. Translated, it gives CASSVETSAAGEQFF.

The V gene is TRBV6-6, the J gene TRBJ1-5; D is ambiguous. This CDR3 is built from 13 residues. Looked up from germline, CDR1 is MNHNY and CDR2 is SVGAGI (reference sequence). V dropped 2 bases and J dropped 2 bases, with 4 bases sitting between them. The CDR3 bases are TGTGCCAGCAGTTACACTGGCAATCAGCCCCAGCATTTT. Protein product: CASSYTGNQPQHF.

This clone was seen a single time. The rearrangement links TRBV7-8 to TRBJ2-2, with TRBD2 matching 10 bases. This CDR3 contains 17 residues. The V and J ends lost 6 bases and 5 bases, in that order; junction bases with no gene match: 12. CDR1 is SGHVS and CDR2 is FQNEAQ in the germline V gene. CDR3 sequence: CASSILSSGSGTGELFF. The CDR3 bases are TGTGCCAGCAGTATCCTGTCTAGCGGGAGTGGAACCGGGGAGCTGTTTTTT.

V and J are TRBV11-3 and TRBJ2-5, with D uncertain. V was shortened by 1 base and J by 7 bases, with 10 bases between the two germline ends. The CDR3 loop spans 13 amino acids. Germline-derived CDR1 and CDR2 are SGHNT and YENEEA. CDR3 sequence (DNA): TGTGCCAGCAGCTTAGGACGGCCGGGGACCCAGTACTTC. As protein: CASSLGRPGTQYF. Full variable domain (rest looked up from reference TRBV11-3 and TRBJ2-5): EAGVVQSPRYKIIEKKQPVAFWCNPISGHNTLYWYLQNLGQGPELLIRYENEEAVDDSQLPKDRFSAERLKGVDSTLKIQPAELGDSAVYLCASSLGRPGTQYFGPGTRLLVL.

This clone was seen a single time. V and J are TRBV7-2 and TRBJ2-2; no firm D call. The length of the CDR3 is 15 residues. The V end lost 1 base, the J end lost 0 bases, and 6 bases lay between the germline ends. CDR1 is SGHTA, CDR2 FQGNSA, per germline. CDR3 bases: TGTGCCAGCAGCTTAGACTCGACGAACACCGGGGAGCTGTTTTTT. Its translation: CASSLDSTNTGELFF. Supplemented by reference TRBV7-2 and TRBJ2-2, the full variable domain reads GAGVSQSPSNKVTEKGKDVELRCDPISGHTALYWYRQSLGQGLEFLIYFQGNSAPDKSGLPSDRFSAERTGGSVSTLTIQRTQQEDSAVYLCASSLDSTNTGELFFGEGSRLTVL.

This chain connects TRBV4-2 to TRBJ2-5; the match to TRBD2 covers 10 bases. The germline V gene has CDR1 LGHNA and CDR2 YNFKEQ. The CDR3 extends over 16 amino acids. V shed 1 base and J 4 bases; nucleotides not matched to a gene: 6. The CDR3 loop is CASSQGLAGDLETQYF. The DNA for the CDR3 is TGTGCCAGCAGCCAAGGACTAGCGGGCGATCTAGAGACCCAGTACTTC.

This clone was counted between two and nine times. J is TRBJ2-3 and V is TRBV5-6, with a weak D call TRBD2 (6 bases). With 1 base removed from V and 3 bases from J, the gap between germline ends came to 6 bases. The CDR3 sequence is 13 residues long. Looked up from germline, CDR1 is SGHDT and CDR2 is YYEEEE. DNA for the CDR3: TGTGCCAGCAGCTTGCTAGCGACAGATACGCAGTATTTT. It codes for CASSLLATDTQYF.

CDR3 protein: CASSLVFGDNQPQHF. DNA of the CDR3: TGTGCCAGCAGCTTAGTCTTCGGGGACAATCAGCCCCAGCATTTT. The chain recombines TRBV7-2 with TRBJ1-5; D remains ambiguous. CDR3 length: 15 residues. The V gene's germline CDR1 is SGHTA and CDR2 FQGNSA. V was shortened by 1 base and J by 3 bases, with 10 bases between the two germline ends.

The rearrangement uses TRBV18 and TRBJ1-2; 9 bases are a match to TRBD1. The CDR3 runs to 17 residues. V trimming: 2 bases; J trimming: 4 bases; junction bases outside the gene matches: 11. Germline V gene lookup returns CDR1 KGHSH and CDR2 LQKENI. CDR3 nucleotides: TGTGCCAGCTCACCAGGGACAGGGCTCCTGACTCCCTATGGCTACACCTTC. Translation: CASSPGTGLLTPYGYTF.

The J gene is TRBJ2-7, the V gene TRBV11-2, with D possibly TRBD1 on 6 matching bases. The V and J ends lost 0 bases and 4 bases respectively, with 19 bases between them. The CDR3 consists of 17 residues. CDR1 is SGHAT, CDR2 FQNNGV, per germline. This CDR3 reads CASSLEGTGYLKYEQYF. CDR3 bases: TGTGCCAGCAGCTTAGAGGGAACAGGGTACCTTAAGTACGAGCAGTACTTC.

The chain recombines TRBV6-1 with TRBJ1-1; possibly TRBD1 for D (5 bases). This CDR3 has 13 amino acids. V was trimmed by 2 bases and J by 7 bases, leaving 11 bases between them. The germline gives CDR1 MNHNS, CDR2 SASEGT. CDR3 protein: CASSEWGRGEAFF. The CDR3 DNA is TGTGCCAGCAGTGAATGGGGCAGAGGTGAAGCTTTCTTT.

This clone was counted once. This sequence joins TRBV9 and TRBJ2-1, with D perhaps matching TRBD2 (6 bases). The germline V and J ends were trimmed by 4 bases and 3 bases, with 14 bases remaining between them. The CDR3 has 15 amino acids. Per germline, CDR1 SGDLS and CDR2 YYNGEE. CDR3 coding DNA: TGTGCCAGCAGCAGCCGGGACTCAGTCTACAATGAGCAGTTCTTC. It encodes CASSSRDSVYNEQFF. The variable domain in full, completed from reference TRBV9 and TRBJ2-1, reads DSGVTQTPKHLITATGQRVTLRCSPRSGDLSVYWYQQSLDQGLQFLIQYYNGEERAKGNILERFSAQQFPDLHSELNLSSLELGDSALYFCASSSRDSVYNEQFFGPGTRLTVL.

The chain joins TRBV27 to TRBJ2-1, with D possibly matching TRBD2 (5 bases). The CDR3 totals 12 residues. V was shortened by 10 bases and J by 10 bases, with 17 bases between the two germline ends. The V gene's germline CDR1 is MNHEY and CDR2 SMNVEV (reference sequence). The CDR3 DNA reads TGTGCCACCGCCGAGGCGGGTTTGGAGCAGTTCTTC. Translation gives CATAEAGLEQFF.

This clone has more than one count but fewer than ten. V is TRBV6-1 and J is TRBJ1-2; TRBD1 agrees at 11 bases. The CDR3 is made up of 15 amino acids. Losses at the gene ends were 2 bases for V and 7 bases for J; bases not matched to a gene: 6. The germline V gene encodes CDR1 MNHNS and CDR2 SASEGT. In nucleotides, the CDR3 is TGTGCCAGCAGTGAACGGGACAGGGGGAGGGTTGGCTACACCTTC. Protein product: CASSERDRGRVGYTF.

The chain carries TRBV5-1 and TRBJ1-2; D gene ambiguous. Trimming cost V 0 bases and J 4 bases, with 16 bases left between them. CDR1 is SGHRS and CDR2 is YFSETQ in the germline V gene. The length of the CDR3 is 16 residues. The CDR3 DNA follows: TGCGCCAGCAGCTTGGACGGCGAGGCCCTTTCCTATGGCTACACCTTC. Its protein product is CASSLDGEALSYGYTF.

The CDR3 nucleotides read TGTGCCAGCAGCTTAGGGTGGGGCTCGATTCCCTACGAGCAGTACTTC. Translation: CASSLGWGSIPYEQYF. The chain joins TRBV7-2 to TRBJ2-7; possibly TRBD1 for D (5 bases). V lost 1 base and J lost 2, with 15 bases in between. This CDR3 is 16 amino acids long. Germline V gene data show CDR1 as SGHTA and CDR2 as FQGNSA. Looking up the rest from reference TRBV7-2 and TRBJ2-7 gives the full variable domain: GAGVSQSPSNKVTEKGKDVELRCDPISGHTALYWYRQSLGQGLEFLIYFQGNSAPDKSGLPSDRFSAERTGGSVSTLTIQRTQQEDSAVYLCASSLGWGSIPYEQYFGPGTRLTVT.

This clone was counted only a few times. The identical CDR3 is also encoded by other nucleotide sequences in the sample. This CDR3 is CASSSRHYEQYF. CDR3 in DNA: TGTGCCAGCAGCTCGAGGCACTACGAGCAGTACTTC. The rearrangement links TRBV5-6 to TRBJ2-7; D remains ambiguous. V gave up 3 bases and J gave up 3 bases, with 7 bases separating them. CDR1 is SGHDT and CDR2 is YYEEEE in the germline V gene. The CDR3 extends over 12 amino acids.

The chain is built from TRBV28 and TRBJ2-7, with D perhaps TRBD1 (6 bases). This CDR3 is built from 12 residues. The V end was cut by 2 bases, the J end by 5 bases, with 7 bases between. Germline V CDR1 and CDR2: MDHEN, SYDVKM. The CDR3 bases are TGTGCCAGCAGTTTAAACAGGGACGAGCAGTACTTC. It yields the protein CASSLNRDEQYF.

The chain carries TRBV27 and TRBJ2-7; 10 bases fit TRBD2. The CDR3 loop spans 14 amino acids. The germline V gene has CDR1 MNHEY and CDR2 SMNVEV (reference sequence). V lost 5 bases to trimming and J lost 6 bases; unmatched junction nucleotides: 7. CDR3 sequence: CASSTSGTPPEQYF. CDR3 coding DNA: TGTGCCAGCAGTACTAGCGGGACACCCCCCGAGCAGTACTTC.

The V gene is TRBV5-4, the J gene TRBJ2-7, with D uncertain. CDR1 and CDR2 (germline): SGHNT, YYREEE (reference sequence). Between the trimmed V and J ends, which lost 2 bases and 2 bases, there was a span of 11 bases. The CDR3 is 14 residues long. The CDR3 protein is CASSLGDNPYEQYF. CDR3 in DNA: TGTGCCAGCAGCTTAGGTGACAACCCCTACGAGCAGTACTTC.

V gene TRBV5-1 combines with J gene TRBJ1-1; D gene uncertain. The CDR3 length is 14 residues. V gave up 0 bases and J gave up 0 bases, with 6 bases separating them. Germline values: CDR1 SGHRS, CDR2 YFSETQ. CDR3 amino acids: CASSLVRMNTEAFF. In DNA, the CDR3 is TGCGCCAGCAGCTTGGTCAGGATGAACACTGAAGCTTTCTTT.

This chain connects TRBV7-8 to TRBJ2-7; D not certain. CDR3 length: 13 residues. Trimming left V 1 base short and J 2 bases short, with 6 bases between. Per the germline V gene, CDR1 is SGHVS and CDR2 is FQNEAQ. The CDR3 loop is CASSLGRTYEQYF. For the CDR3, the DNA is TGTGCCAGCAGCTTAGGGAGAACCTACGAGCAGTACTTC.